This TCR beta chain comes out of a study of T cell repertoires in cytomegalovirus infection. The wider study: Signatures in public TCR beta sequences pointed to both CMV infection and matching HLA type.

With respect to this clonotype: Antigen specificity is unknown.

TCRdb recomputed calls from the reads with MiXCR, one row per CDR3 protein. The sample holds 150,000 to 200,000 distinct CDR3 sequences; roughly 15% are singletons and the top ten take approximately 26%. Study-level results: Totalled public TCR beta family frequency picked out people who carried CMV plus the relevant HLA. CMV-specific TCR beta clonotypes restricted by HLA-C were the ones dominating the ex vivo response.

The germline CDR1 and CDR2 sequences are MDHEN and SYDVKM. V lost 6 bases and J lost 3, with 27 bases in between. The CDR3 is 18 amino acids. Material for sequencing was CD8+ T cells from PBMCs. The chain links TRBV28 to TRBJ2-7; TRBD1 might be the D (5 bases). This clonotype originated in a human donor in good health (CMV status not recorded). Some clones in this sample may be carry-over from other donors' samples. The CDR3 region is CASRSDVVVDRINYEQYF. The CDR3 DNA is TGTGCCAGCAGGTCCGATGTTGTTGTTGACAGAATCAACTACGAGCAGTACTTC.